The 9 T cell receptor beta chains presented below share a single source sample, sequenced in a study of T cell responses to AZD1222 COVID-19 vaccine. Data came from immunoSEQ multiplex PCR; TCRdb stores just in-frame clones and leaves some out. The sample holds 130,000 or so clones, 86% seen once. The sequenced sample was peripheral blood, obtained on day 0 of AZD1222 vaccination. All receptors derive from an adult in good health.

The rearrangement uses TRBV6-5 and TRBJ1-2; TRBD1 might be the D (6 bases). The CDR3 contains 13 residues. The V gene's germline CDR1 is MNHEY and CDR2 SVGAGI. The V and J ends lost 2 bases and 8 bases respectively, with 12 bases between them. CDR3 protein: CASSYMGGTGYTF. The CDR3 coding sequence is TGTGCCAGCAGTTACATGGGGGGCACGGGCTACACCTTC.

This chain connects TRBV2 to TRBJ1-1; 7 bases match TRBD1. Germline loops: CDR1 SNHLY, CDR2 FYNNEI. CDR3 length equals 13 residues. V lost 5 bases and J lost 2; bases outside the gene matches: 2. CDR3 sequence: CASSTGANTEAFF. In DNA, the CDR3 is TGTGCCAGCAGTACAGGGGCAAACACTGAAGCTTTCTTT.

The rearrangement joins TRBV28 to TRBJ1-1; 10 nucleotides line up with TRBD1. V dropped 3 bases and J dropped 2; count of bases not matched to a gene: 9. CDR3 length equals 17 residues. Germline loops: CDR1 MDHEN, CDR2 SYDVKM. The CDR3 loop is CASSLFAGTGANTEAFF. DNA for the CDR3: TGTGCCAGCAGTTTGTTCGCAGGGACAGGGGCTAACACTGAAGCTTTCTTT. The full variable domain, with the rest looked up from reference TRBV28 and TRBJ1-1, is DVKVTQSSRYLVKRTGEKVFLECVQDMDHENMFWYRQDPGLGLRLIYFSYDVKMKEKGDIPEGYSVSREKKERFSLILESASTNQTSMYLCASSLFAGTGANTEAFFGQGTRLTVV.

The chain uses TRBV25-1 and TRBJ2-1; 8 bases agree with TRBD2. The CDR3 spans 15 residues. Germline CDR1 is MGHDK and CDR2 is SYGVNS. Trimming took 5 bases from V and 10 from J; bases not matched to a gene: 13. In DNA, the CDR3 is TGTGCCAGCAGTAGAGCGGGGGCCGCCCTCGGGGAGCAGTTCTTC. Amino acids: CASSRAGAALGEQFF. The full variable domain, completed using reference TRBV25-1 and TRBJ2-1, is EADIYQTPRYLVIGTGKKITLECSQTMGHDKMYWYQQDPGMELHLIHYSYGVNSTEKGDLSSESTVSRIRTEHFPLTLESARPSHTSQYLCASSRAGAALGEQFFGPGTRLTVL.

The rearrangement uses TRBV6-2 or TRBV6-3 and TRBJ2-7; 8 bases align to TRBD1. From germline, CDR1 is MNHEY and CDR2 SVGEGT. The CDR3 extends over 15 amino acids. J gave up 6 bases and V 1 base, and 8 bases lay outside the gene matches. The CDR3 DNA sequence: TGTGCCAGCAGTTACTTGGACAGGGCGAGTGGCGAGCAGTACTTC. Translation: CASSYLDRASGEQYF.

The chain joins TRBV18 to TRBJ2-7; possible D gene TRBD2, 5 bases. This CDR3 region has 14 residues. Germline V gene data show CDR1 as KGHSH and CDR2 as LQKENI. The V and J ends lost 3 bases and 0 bases respectively, with 9 bases between them. CDR3 coding DNA: TGTGCCAGCTCACCGTTACGGGACTCCTACGAGCAGTACTTC. It yields the protein CASSPLRDSYEQYF.

This clone was counted once. The rearrangement links TRBV28 to TRBJ1-6, with D possibly matching TRBD1 (5 bases). CDR1 and CDR2 (germline): MDHEN, SYDVKM. This CDR3 spans 15 amino acids. The V end was cut by 6 bases, the J end by 7 bases, with 16 bases between. CDR3 amino acids: CASRGWGTKNSPLHF. CDR3 in DNA: TGTGCCAGCAGGGGATGGGGGACCAAGAATTCACCCCTCCACTTT.

The chain links TRBV18 to TRBJ2-7; weak D call: TRBD1 (6 bases). The germline V gene encodes CDR1 KGHSH and CDR2 LQKENI. CDR3 length: 13 amino acids. Trimming shortened V by 3 bases and J by 3 bases, and 9 bases separated the two germline ends. In DNA form, the CDR3 reads TGTGCCAGCTCACCGAGGGACAACTACGAGCAGTACTTC. It yields the protein CASSPRDNYEQYF. The full variable domain, completed using reference TRBV18 and TRBJ2-7, is NAGVMQNPRHLVRRRGQEARLRCSPMKGHSHVYWYRQLPEEGLKFMVYLQKENIIDESGMPKERFSAEFPKEGPSILRIQQVVRGDSAAYFCASSPRDNYEQYFGPGTRLTVT.

This clone was counted between two and nine times. V usage is TRBV18 and J usage is TRBJ2-1; 8 bases line up with TRBD2. V trimming: 4 bases; J trimming: 5 bases; junction bases outside the gene matches: 1. Germline CDR1 and CDR2: KGHSH and LQKENI. The CDR3 contains 13 residues. The CDR3 region is CASSLSGDNEQFF. In DNA form, the CDR3 reads TGTGCCAGCTCACTTAGCGGGGACAATGAGCAGTTCTTC.